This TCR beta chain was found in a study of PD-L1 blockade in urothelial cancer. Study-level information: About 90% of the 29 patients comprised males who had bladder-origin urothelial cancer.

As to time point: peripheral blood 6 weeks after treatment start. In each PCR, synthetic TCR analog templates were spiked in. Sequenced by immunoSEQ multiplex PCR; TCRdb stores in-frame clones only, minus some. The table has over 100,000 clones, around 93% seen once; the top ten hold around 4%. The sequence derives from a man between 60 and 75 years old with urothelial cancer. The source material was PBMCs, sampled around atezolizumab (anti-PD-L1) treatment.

DNA for the CDR3: TGCGCCAGCAGCATCGGGACTCCCACGGAGGAGCAGTACTTC. Translating gives CASSIGTPTEEQYF. J is TRBJ2-7 and V is TRBV5-1; tentative D call: TRBD2 (6 bases). The CDR3 sequence is 14 residues long. The V and J ends lost 4 bases and 7 bases respectively, with 18 bases between them. The germline gives CDR1 SGHRS, CDR2 YFSETQ. Based on the CDR3 plus reference TRBV5-1 and TRBJ2-7, the full variable domain is KAGVTQTPRYLIKTRGQQVTLSCSPISGHRSVSWYQQTPGQGLQFLFEYFSETQRNKGNFPGRFSGRQFSNSRSEMNVSTLELGDSALYLCASSIGTPTEEQYFGPGTRLTVT.